The text below deals with one TCR beta chain. What antigen it recognizes has not been identified. Per-base qualities were not stored, and no clone one base away is much larger. TCR CDR3 regions were amplified from genomic DNA by multiplex PCR using the deep immunoSEQ assay. For each cell subset, the extracted genomic DNA was distributed evenly across all wells of several immunoSEQ 96-well plates, and each plate served as one replicate. For sorted subsets, around 0.2 ug genomic DNA, equal to 30,000 or so T cell genomes, was loaded into each replicate PCR. The purified libraries were quantified using a Qubit 3.0 fluorometer, sized with a Bioanalyzer 2100, and then quantified again using the KAPA Library Quantification kit. Every immunoSEQ 96-well plate was sequenced on a dedicated single-read 150-cycle Illumina NextSeq 550 flow cell. In the source study's methods: Because the immunoSEQ output included only junctional sequences and no quality scores, the filtering could not be the same as the filtering used for full-length reads. To assign V/J genes and CDR3, sequences were annotated using PyIR, a Python wrapper for IgBLAST v1.9, with IMGT germline references. Reads with weak V/J assignments (E-value above 1e-6), missing CDR3, stop codons, out-of-frame junctions, or ambiguous translated residues were removed. V3J clonotypes were defined by identical inferred V gene, J gene, and CDR3 amino acid sequence. Percentage overlap between repertoires was calculated by dividing the number of shared unique clonotypes by the size of the smaller repertoire. Repertoire richness was assessed with RTK rarefaction, the Chao1 estimator, and Recon v2.1 estimates of unobserved clonotypes. For all TCRbeta clonotypes obtained by the gDNA method from four donors, generation probabilities were computed with OLGA. TCRdb mirrors the immuneACCESS table, restricted to in-frame sequences. Some clones are absent from its copies; in checked studies, under half trace to an unresolved V gene, and the reason for the others is unknown. The V and J calls and clone size come from that table; D and trimming were worked out from the DNA. This sample lists over 2 million clones; roughly 92% were detected once. The top ten constitute around 0.35% of the sample.

The CDR3 measures 17 amino acids from cysteine to phenylalanine. The entry retains the CDR3 DNA only, 51 bases that are in frame from base 1. CDR1 and CDR2 are drawn from the germline V gene: SGHTA, FQGTGA. The V end loses 2 bases and the J end loses 2 bases, and a stretch of 17 bases separates them. Donors were healthy HIV-negative adults with no recently reported acute infections or vaccinations. All donors were Caucasian adults living in Nashville, Tennessee, USA. CD4+ T cells were enriched by magnetic negative selection; naive cells were then positively selected on CD45RA, and the negative fraction formed the memory subset. Blood was obtained by leukapheresis, after which PBMCs were separated by Ficoll-Histopaque density gradient centrifugation and cryopreserved in liquid nitrogen vapor phase. Analytical flow cytometry was used to check the purity and quantity of each magnetically sorted T cell population. Genomic DNA was isolated from every sorted fraction and measured by UV absorbance on a Nanodrop 2000c.

These data come from a study of shared clonotypes between healthy human individuals (TCRdb year 2020). For the study in its entirety: The cohort included three men and two women between 18 and 49 years of age. Per donor, three plates each were used for CD4 naive and CD4 memory, two for CD8 naive, and one for CD8 memory. To estimate repertoire size and how much clonotypes are shared between individuals, the study performed deep sequencing of blood TCR repertoires from roughly five healthy adults. Libraries were prepared and TCR repertoires were sequenced by different laboratories using diverse techniques, in order to increase sequencing depth and limit assay-specific biases. Each donor's leukapheresis produced roughly between roughly 0.9 and 8.9 billion PBMCs. Broader findings and caveats from the paper: The genetic and exposure-history diversity represented was limited by the small number of donors. Larger estimated clonotype richness was generally found for naive subsets than for memory subsets. When four donors were compared, the shared fraction of clonotypes was about 5.5% for naive CD4, 3.5% for naive CD8, more than 2% for memory CD4, and roughly 0.4% for memory CD8. Rarefaction of sorted-subset datasets indicated incomplete sequencing despite the large sequencing depth. Clonotypes shared by all four sorted-subset donors showed higher generation probabilities than non-shared clonotypes. Only blood was sampled, and tissue TCR repertoires likely differ from those in blood. Pairwise subsampling indicated that sequencing depth was expected to affect the degree of clonotype sharing among donors.

Here the chain combines TRBV7-3 and TRBJ2-3, with no confidently assigned D gene. The sequenced sample consisted of naive CD4+ T cells from PBMCs. The cell subset or site label for this specimen denotes: CD45RA+ positively selected. The sequence came from a man between 18 and 35 years old in good health. Some clones in this sample may be carry-over from other donors' samples. DNA sequence: TGTGCCAGCAGCTTAGCACCCCCCCAGACCTACACAGATACGCAGTATTTT. The encoded protein is CASSLAPPQTYTDTQYF.